This T cell receptor (beta chain) was sequenced for a study of blood T cell repertoires in COVID-19. Authors' methods: How many nucleated cells were present was estimated from reference gene primer amplification. TCRdb's copy holds only in-frame clones and misses some; the assay was immunoSEQ multiplex PCR. V and J calls and clone size come straight from that table; D and trimming were deduced from the DNA. Of over 200,000 clones listed, 90% are singletons. This clone has just one count. Participants, 18 to 89 years old, spanned under 25 US areas. Allocation to cohorts depended on clinical history reported by the participants. The length of the CDR3 is 15 residues. CDR1 SGHTA and CDR2 FQGTGA come from the germline V gene. V was shortened by 2 bases and J by 7 bases, with 12 bases between the two germline ends.

The specimen was PBMCs or T cells enriched from blood (not recorded which). The chain couples TRBV7-3 to TRBJ1-6; D gene unclear. This TCR derives from a man in his thirties or forties who had been exposed to COVID-19. The CDR3 loop reads CASSLWARENSPLHF. The CDR3 coding sequence is TGTGCCAGCAGCTTATGGGCCCGGGAGAATTCACCCCTCCACTTT.